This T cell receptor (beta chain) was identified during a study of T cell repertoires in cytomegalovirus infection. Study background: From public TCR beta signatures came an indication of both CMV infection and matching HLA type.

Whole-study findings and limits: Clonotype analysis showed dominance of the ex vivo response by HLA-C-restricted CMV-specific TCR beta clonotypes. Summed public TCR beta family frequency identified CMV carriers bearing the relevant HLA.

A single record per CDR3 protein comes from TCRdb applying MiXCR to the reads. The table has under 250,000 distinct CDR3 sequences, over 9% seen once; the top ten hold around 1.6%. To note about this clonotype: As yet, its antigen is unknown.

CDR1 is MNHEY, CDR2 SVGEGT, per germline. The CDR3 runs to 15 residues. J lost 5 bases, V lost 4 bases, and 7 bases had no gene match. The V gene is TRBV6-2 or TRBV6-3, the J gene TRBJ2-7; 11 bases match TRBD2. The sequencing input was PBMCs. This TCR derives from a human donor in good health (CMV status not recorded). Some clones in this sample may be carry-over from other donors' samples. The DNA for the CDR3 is TGTGCCAGCAGTTCCCCTCTAGCGGGAGGAAACGAGCAGTACTTC. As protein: CASSSPLAGGNEQYF.